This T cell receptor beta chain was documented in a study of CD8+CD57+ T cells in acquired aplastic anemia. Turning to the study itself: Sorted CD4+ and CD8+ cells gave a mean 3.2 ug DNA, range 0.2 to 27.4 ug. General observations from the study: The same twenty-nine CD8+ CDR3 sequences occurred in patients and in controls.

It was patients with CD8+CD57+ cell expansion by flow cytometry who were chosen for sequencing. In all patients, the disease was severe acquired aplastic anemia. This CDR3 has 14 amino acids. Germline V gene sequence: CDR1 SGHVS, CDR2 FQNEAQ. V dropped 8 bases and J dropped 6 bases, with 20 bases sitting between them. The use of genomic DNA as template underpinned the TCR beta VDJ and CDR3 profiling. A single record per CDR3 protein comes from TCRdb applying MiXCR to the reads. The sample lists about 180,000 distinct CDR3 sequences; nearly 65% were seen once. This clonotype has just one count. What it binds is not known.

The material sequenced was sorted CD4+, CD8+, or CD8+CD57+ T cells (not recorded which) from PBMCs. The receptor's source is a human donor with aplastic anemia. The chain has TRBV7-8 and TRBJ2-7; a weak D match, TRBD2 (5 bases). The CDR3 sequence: CASGHIKSGGEQYF. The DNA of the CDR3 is TGTGCCAGCGGCCACATTAAGAGCGGAGGCGAGCAGTACTTC. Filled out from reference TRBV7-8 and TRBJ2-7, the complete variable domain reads GAGVSQSPRYKVAKRGQDVALRCDPISGHVSLFWYQQALGQGPEFLTYFQNEAQLDKSGLPSDRFFAERPEGSVSTLKIQRTQQEDSAVYLCASGHIKSGGEQYFGPGTRLTVT.